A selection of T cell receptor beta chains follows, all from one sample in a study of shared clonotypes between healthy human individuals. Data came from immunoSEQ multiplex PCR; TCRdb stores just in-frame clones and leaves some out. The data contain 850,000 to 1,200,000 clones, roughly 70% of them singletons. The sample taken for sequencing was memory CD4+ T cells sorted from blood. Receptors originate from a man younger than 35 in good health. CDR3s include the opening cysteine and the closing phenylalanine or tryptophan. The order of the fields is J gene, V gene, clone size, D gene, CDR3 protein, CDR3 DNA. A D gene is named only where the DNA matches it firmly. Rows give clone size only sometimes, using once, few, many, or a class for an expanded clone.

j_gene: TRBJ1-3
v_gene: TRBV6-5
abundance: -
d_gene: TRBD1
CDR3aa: CASSYLRRGPGNTIYF
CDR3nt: TGTGCCAGCAGTTACCTGCGCAGGGGGCCCGGAAACACCATATATTTT

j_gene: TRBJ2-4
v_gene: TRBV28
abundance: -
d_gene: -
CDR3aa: CASSSGVEGGKNIQYF
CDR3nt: TGTGCCAGCAGTTCCGGGGTTGAGGGGGGCAAAAACATTCAGTACTTC

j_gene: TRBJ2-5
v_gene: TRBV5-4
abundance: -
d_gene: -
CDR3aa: CASSPRDGPNEYF
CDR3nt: TGTGCCAGCAGCCCACGGGACGGACCAAATGAGTACTTC

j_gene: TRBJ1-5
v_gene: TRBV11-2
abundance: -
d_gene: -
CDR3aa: CASSGGAGRNQPQHF
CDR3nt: TGTGCCAGCAGCGGTGGGGCAGGGCGCAATCAGCCCCAGCATTTT

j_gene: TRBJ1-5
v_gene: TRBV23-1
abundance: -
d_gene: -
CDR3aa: CASSHPGKKDNQPQHF
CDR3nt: TGCGCCAGCAGTCACCCCGGGAAGAAGGATAATCAGCCCCAGCATTTT

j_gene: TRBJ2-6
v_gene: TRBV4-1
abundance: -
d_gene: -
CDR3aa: CASSLTGLTSGANVLTF
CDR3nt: TGCGCCAGCAGCCTGACAGGTCTGACATCTGGGGCCAACGTCCTGACTTTC

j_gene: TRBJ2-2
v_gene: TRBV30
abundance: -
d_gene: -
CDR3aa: CAWSVPGAGELFF
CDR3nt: TGTGCCTGGAGTGTACCCGGAGCCGGGGAGCTGTTTTTT

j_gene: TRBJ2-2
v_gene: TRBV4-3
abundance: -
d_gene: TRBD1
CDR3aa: CASSTRQGKELFF
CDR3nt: TGCGCCAGCAGCACACGACAGGGGAAGGAGCTGTTTTTT

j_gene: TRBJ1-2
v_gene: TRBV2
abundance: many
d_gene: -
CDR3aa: CASSETSGSGGYTF
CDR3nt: TGTGCCAGCAGTGAAACCTCGGGCAGCGGAGGCTACACCTTC

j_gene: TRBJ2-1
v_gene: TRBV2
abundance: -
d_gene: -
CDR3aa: CASSLGRYEQFF
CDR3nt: TGTGCCAGCAGCCTGGGTAGGTACGAGCAGTTCTTC

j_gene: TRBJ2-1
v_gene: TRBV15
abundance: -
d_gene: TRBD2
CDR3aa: CATSRDRGTSGGSYNEQFF
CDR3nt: TGTGCCACCAGCAGAGATCGGGGGACTAGCGGGGGCTCCTACAATGAGCAGTTCTTC

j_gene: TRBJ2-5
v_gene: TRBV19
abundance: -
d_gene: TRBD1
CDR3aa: CASSHPGQGLGETQYF
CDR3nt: TGTGCCAGTAGCCATCCGGGACAGGGGTTGGGAGAGACCCAGTACTTC

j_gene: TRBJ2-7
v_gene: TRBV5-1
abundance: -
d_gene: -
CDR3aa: CASSPRRDQYEQYF
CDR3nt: TGCGCCAGCAGCCCGCGACGCGATCAATACGAGCAGTACTTC

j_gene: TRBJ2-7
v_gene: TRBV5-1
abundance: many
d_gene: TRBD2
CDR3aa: CASSREGASSSSYEQYF
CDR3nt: TGCGCCAGCAGCCGGGAGGGAGCCTCCTCCTCCTCCTACGAGCAGTACTTC

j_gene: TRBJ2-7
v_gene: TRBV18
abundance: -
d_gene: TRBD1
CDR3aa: CASSRDRGPYEQYF
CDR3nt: TGTGCCAGCTCACGAGACAGGGGCCCCTACGAGCAGTACTTC

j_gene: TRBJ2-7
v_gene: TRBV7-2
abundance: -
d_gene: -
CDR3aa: CASSSPDRSSYEQYF
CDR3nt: TGTGCCAGCAGCTCGCCGGACAGATCCTCCTACGAGCAGTACTTC

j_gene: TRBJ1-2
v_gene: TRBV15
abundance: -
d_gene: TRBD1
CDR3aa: CATSRGTGEGYTF
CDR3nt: TGTGCCACCAGCAGGGGGACAGGGGAGGGCTACACCTTC

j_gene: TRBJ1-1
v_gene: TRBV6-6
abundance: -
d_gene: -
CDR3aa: CASSSQGNTEAFF
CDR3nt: TGTGCCAGCAGTTCCCAGGGGAACACTGAAGCTTTCTTT

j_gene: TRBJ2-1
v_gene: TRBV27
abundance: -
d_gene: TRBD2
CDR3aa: CASRSGGANHNEQFF
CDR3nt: TGTGCCAGCAGAAGCGGGGGGGCGAACCACAATGAGCAGTTCTTC

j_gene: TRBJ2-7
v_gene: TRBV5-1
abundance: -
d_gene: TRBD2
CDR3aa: CASSSGLGAYEQYF
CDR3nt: TGCGCCAGCAGCTCGGGACTAGGAGCCTACGAGCAGTACTTC

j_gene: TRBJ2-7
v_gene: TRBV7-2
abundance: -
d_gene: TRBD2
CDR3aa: CASSQKGLANSYEQYF
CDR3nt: TGTGCCAGCAGCCAGAAAGGACTAGCGAACTCCTACGAGCAGTACTTC

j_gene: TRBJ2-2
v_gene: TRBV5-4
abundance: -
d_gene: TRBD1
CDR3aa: CASSTGTGDTGELFF
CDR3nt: TGTGCCAGCAGCACCGGGACAGGGGACACCGGGGAGCTGTTTTTT

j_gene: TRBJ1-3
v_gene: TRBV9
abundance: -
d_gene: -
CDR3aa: CASSPRWAAGNTIYF
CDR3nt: TGTGCCAGCAGCCCCCGATGGGCGGCCGGAAACACCATATATTTT

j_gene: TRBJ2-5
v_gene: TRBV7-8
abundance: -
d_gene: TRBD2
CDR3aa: CASSYGLAETQYF
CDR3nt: TGTGCCAGCAGCTACGGACTAGCGGAGACCCAGTACTTC

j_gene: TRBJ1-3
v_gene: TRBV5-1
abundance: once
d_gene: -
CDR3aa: CASSLMPGFSGNTIYF
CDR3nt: TGCGCCAGCAGCTTGATGCCGGGATTCTCTGGAAACACCATATATTTT

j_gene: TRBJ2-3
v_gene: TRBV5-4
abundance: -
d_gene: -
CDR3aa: CASTLWGGPEDTQYF
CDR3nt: TGTGCCAGCACCCTCTGGGGGGGGCCGGAAGATACGCAGTATTTT